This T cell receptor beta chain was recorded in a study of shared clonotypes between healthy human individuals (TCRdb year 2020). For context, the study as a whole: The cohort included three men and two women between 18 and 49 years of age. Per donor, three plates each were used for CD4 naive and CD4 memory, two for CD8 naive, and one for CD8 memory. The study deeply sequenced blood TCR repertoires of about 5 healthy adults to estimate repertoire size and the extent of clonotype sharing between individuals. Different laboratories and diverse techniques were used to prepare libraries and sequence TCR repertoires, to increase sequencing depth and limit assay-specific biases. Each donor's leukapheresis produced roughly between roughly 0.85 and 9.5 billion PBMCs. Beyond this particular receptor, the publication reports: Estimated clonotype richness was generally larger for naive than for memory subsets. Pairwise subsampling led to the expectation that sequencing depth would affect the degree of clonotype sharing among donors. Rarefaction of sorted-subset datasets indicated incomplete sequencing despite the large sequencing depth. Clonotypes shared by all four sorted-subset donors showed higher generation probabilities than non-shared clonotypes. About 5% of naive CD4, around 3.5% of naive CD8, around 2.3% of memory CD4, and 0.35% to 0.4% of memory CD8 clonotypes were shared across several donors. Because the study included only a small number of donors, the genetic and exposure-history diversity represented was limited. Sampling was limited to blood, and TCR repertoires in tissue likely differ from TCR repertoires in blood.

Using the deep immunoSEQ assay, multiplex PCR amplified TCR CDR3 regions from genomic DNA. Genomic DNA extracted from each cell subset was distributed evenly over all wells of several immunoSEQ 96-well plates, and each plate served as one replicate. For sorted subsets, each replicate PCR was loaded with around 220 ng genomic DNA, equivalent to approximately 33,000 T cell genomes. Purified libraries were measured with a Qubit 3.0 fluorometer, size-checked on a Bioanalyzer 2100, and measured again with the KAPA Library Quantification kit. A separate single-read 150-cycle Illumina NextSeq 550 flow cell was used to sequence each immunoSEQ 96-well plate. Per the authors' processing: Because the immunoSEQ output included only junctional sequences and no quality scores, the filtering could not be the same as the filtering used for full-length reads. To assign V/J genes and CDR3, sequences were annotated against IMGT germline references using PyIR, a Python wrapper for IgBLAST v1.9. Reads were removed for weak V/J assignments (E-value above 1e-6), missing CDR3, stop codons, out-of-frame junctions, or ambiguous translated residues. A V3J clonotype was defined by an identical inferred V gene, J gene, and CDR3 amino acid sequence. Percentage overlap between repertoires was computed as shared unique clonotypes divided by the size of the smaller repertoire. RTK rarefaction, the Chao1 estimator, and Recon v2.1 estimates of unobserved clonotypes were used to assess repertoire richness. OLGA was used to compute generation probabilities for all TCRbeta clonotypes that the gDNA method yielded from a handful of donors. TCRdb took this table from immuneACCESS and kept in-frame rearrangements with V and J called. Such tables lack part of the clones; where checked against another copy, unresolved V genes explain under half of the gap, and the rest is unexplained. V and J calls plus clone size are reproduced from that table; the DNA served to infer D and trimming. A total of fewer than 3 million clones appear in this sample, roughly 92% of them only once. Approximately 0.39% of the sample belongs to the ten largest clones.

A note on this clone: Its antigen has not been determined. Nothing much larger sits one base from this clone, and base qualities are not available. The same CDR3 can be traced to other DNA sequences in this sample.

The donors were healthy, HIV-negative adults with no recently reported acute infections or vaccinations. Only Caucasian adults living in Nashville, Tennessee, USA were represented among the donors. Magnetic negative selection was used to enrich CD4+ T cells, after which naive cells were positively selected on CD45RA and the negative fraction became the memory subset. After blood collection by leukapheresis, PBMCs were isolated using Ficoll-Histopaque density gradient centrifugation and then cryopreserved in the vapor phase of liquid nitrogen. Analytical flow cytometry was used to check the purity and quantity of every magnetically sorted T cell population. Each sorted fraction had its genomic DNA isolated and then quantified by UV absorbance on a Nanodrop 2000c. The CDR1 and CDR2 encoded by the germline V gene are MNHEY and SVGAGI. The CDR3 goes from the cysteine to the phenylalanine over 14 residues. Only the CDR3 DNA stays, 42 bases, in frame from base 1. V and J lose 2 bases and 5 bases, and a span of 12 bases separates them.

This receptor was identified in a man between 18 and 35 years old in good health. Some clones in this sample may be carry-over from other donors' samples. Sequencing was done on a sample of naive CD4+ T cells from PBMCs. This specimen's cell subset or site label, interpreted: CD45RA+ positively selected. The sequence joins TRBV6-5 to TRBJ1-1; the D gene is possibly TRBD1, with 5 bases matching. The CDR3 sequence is CASSYRGVGTEAFF. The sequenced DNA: TGTGCCAGCAGTTACCGGGGGGTGGGGACTGAAGCTTTCTTT.